These 32 T cell receptor beta chains originate from one sample sequenced in a study of CD8 T cells in Susac syndrome. RNA totalling roughly 0.5 to 1 ug underwent reverse transcription with random hexamers. TCRdb called the immunoSEQ multiplex PCR reads again in MiXCR, with one record for every CDR3 protein. The sample gives 95,000 to 150,000 distinct CDR3 sequences, 96% of which show up once; approximately 0.15% is in the top ten. The specimen sequenced was CD4+ T cells from PBMCs. The receptors were gathered from a human donor with Susac syndrome.

The CDR3 spells CSVAIGTVQETQYF. Here the CDR3 DNA reads TGCAGCGTGGCTATCGGGACAGTGCAAGAGACCCAGTACTTC. The V gene is TRBV29-1, the J gene TRBJ2-5; 7 bases are shared with TRBD1. CDR1 SQVTM and CDR2 ANQGSEA come from the germline V gene. CDR3 length equals 14 residues. V lost 6 bases to trimming and J lost 2 bases; unmatched junction nucleotides: 9.

The chain carries TRBV20-1 and TRBJ2-1, with 13 bases matching TRBD2. This CDR3 region has 14 residues. J lost 2 bases, V lost 6 bases, and 1 base had no gene match. Germline CDR1 is DFQATT and CDR2 is SNEGSKA (reference sequence). CDR3 protein: CSATSGRAYNEQFF. The CDR3, as DNA: TGCAGTGCCACTAGCGGGAGGGCCTACAATGAGCAGTTCTTC.

The CDR3 bases are TGTGCCAGCAGTTTGGGACAGCAGACTAGCGGGAGCTCCTACGAGCAGTACTTC. It encodes CASSLGQQTSGSSYEQYF. The gene calls are TRBV28 and TRBJ2-7; 12 bases are a match to TRBD2. CDR3 length: 18 amino acids. Germline lookup yields CDR1 MDHEN and CDR2 SYDVKM. After removal of 3 bases from V and 0 bases from J, the junction contained 9 bases not matched to a gene.

The chain is built from TRBV5-1 and TRBJ2-1, with 8 bases that match TRBD1. This CDR3 is 16 amino acids long. V lost 5 bases, J lost 1 base, and 8 bases stayed unmatched. The germline gives CDR1 SGHRS, CDR2 YFSETQ. The CDR3 loop is CASRPGQGGSYNEQFF. The CDR3 region has the DNA TGCGCCAGCAGGCCAGGACAGGGTGGGTCCTACAATGAGCAGTTCTTC.

This chain connects TRBV24-1 to TRBJ2-1; TRBD1 matches 7 bases. V lost 3 bases to trimming and J lost 8 bases; unmatched junction nucleotides: 12. Germline CDR1 is KGHDR and CDR2 is SFDVKD. This CDR3 region has 16 residues. The CDR3 reads CATSDPRQGTGDEQFF. The CDR3 coding sequence is TGTGCCACCAGTGATCCGAGACAGGGCACAGGGGATGAGCAGTTCTTC.

The chain links TRBV9 to TRBJ1-1, with 11 bases aligning to TRBD1. Germline-derived CDR1 and CDR2 are SGDLS and YYNGEE. J was trimmed by 6 bases and V by 3 bases; bases with no gene match: 10. This CDR3 has 16 amino acids. Written as DNA, the CDR3 is TGTGCCAGCAGCGCACACCCCCCGGGACAGGGGGCTGAAGCTTTCTTT. It translates to CASSAHPPGQGAEAFF. Complete variable domain (other parts from reference TRBV9 and TRBJ1-1): DSGVTQTPKHLITATGQRVTLRCSPRSGDLSVYWYQQSLDQGLQFLIQYYNGEERAKGNILERFSAQQFPDLHSELNLSSLELGDSALYFCASSAHPPGQGAEAFFGQGTRLTVV.

V is TRBV28 and J is TRBJ1-4; D not certain. Germline CDR1 MDHEN, CDR2 SYDVKM. V was pared by 5 bases and J by 3 bases, with 4 bases between. This CDR3 has 12 amino acids. The CDR3 sequence: CASSTPNEKLFF. As DNA, the CDR3 is TGTGCCAGCAGTACTCCTAATGAAAAACTGTTTTTT.

The chain uses TRBV28 and TRBJ2-5, with 12 bases lining up with TRBD2. The J call may not be correct, given that the DNA end is closer to TRBJ2-1. This CDR3 has 13 residues. Germline values: CDR1 MDHEN, CDR2 SYDVKM. CDR3 region: CASRILAGGAQFF. The CDR3 coding sequence is TGTGCCAGCAGGATACTAGCGGGAGGAGCCCAGTTCTTC.

V gene TRBV7-2 combines with J gene TRBJ2-3; the match to TRBD2 covers 9 bases. Trimming cost V 4 bases and J 5 bases; bases outside gene matches: 7. The CDR3 extends over 15 amino acids. Germline-derived CDR1 and CDR2 are SGHTA and FQGNSA. The DNA of the CDR3 is TGTGCCAGCAGCTCCCGAGGAGCGGGAGGAGATACGCAGTATTTT. Translated: CASSSRGAGGDTQYF.

This chain connects TRBV4-1 to TRBJ2-1, with TRBD2 matching over 11 bases. CDR3 length: 15 amino acids. In germline, CDR1 is MGHRA, CDR2 YSYEKL. After removal of 6 bases from V and 8 bases from J, the junction contained 9 bases not matched to a gene. CDR3 amino acids: CASSYIAGGPYEQFF. In DNA form, the CDR3 reads TGCGCCAGCAGTTATATAGCGGGAGGGCCTTATGAGCAGTTCTTC.

This clonotype was observed a few times. CDR3: CSVFGGSEAFF. For the CDR3, the DNA is TGCAGCGTTTTCGGCGGCTCTGAAGCTTTCTTT. The chain links TRBV29-1 to TRBJ1-1; D uncertain. The CDR3 length is 11 residues. Germline assignment: CDR1 SQVTM and CDR2 ANQGSEA. Trimming pared 5 bases from V and 6 bases from J, leaving 10 bases between.

This clonotype was detected only once. J is TRBJ2-5 and V is TRBV5-1; 7 bases are shared with TRBD1. CDR3 size: 15 residues. CDR1 is SGHRS, CDR2 YFSETQ, per germline. V was clipped by 2 bases and J by 5 bases; unmatched bases: 9. The CDR3 DNA reads as TGCGCCAGCAGCTTAAGGGACAGTGCTCCGGAGACCCAGTACTTC. This translates into CASSLRDSAPETQYF. Full variable domain (outside the CDR3, taken from reference TRBV5-1 and TRBJ2-5): KAGVTQTPRYLIKTRGQQVTLSCSPISGHRSVSWYQQTPGQGLQFLFEYFSETQRNKGNFPGRFSGRQFSNSRSEMNVSTLELGDSALYLCASSLRDSAPETQYFGPGTRLLVL.

V is TRBV20-1 and J is TRBJ2-5; 10 bases fit TRBD2. CDR3 length: 13 amino acids. V was pared by 6 bases and J by 5 bases, with 6 bases of the junction left unmatched. Germline V gene data show CDR1 as DFQATT and CDR2 as SNEGSKA (reference sequence). The CDR3 loop reads CSARGLAEETQYF. CDR3 nucleotides: TGCAGTGCGCGAGGACTAGCGGAGGAGACCCAGTACTTC.

The chain recombines TRBV27 with TRBJ2-3; TRBD1 or TRBD2 may be the D gene (5 bases each). The CDR3 is 17 residues long. Germline V CDR1 and CDR2: MNHEY, SMNVEV (reference sequence). Trimming shortened V by 3 bases and J by 0 bases, and 16 bases separated the two germline ends. The CDR3, as DNA: TGTGCCAGCAGTTTGGAGCACCCCCGGGACAGCACAGATACGCAGTATTTT. Translation: CASSLEHPRDSTDTQYF.

This chain joins TRBV7-9 and TRBJ2-1; 7 nucleotides line up with TRBD2. Trimming took 1 base from V and 6 from J; bases not matched to a gene: 6. Germline lookup yields CDR1 SEHNR and CDR2 FQNEAQ (reference sequence). There are 15 residues in the CDR3. CDR3 DNA: TGTGCCAGCAGCTTAGGTGGGGGGGACCTCAATGAGCAGTTCTTC. Amino acids: CASSLGGGDLNEQFF.

CDR3 sequence: CASSLYGRESDEQFF. For the CDR3, the DNA is TGTGCCAGCAGCTTATATGGCAGGGAATCCGATGAGCAGTTCTTC. V usage is TRBV11-3 and J usage is TRBJ2-1, with D maybe TRBD1 (5 bases). The germline V gene encodes CDR1 SGHNT and CDR2 YENEEA. The CDR3 has 15 residues. V was pared by 2 bases and J by 8 bases, with 16 bases between.

About this clonotype itself: Sequence at one end of the junction differs from germline and may be a read error. The chain is built from TRBV7-7 and TRBJ1-4; D not certain. This CDR3 is 16 amino acids long. CDR1 and CDR2 (germline): SSHAT, FNYEAQ (reference sequence). Here the CDR3 reads CASSFHVKAPNEKLFF. The CDR3 region has the DNA TGTGCTAGCAGCTTTCACGTTAAAGCCCCGAATGAAAAACTGTTTTTT.

The chain recombines TRBV30 with TRBJ1-2; the match to TRBD1 covers 11 bases. V was clipped by 4 bases and J by 6 bases; unmatched bases: 19. The CDR3 has 18 amino acids. Germline-derived CDR1 and CDR2 are GTSNPN and SVGIG (reference sequence). The CDR3 DNA sequence: TGTGCCTGGATCGCTCTTAGTCGCTCGGACAGGGGGCAGGATGGCTACACCTTC. Protein: CAWIALSRSDRGQDGYTF.

The chain links TRBV14 to TRBJ2-2; the D gene is possibly TRBD2 (6 bases). The CDR3 loop spans 15 amino acids. The V gene lost 4 bases and the J gene lost 4 bases, with 13 bases spanning the gap. Germline loops: CDR1 SGHDN, CDR2 FVKESK. CDR3 nucleotides: TGTGCCAGCAGCCTACTAGCCCCTGTCACCGGGGAGCTGTTTTTT. This gives the protein CASSLLAPVTGELFF.

This chain uses TRBV2 with TRBJ2-1; D tentatively fits TRBD1 or TRBD2 (6 bases each). There are 12 residues in the CDR3. V was shortened by 6 bases and J by 7 bases, with 10 bases between the two germline ends. Germline V gene sequence: CDR1 SNHLY, CDR2 FYNNEI. The CDR3 spells CASSRGRNEQFF. CDR3 sequence (DNA): TGTGCCAGCAGCCGGGGGCGGAATGAGCAGTTCTTC.

The rearrangement links TRBV20-1 to TRBJ2-5; TRBD2 matches 12 bases. The ends lost 0 bases at V and 5 bases at J; junction bases unmatched: 7. Germline CDR1 is DFQATT and CDR2 is SNEGSKA (reference sequence). The CDR3 spans 16 residues. CDR3 sequence (DNA): TGCAGTGCTAGAGAGTCTAGCGGGAGGGCCCTGGAGACCCAGTACTTC. Amino acids: CSARESSGRALETQYF.

This chain connects TRBV7-2 to TRBJ2-1, with 10 bases lining up with TRBD2. The ends lost 5 bases at V and 2 bases at J; junction bases unmatched: 3. Germline CDR1 reads SGHTA; CDR2 reads FQGNSA. CDR3 length equals 15 residues. CDR3 sequence: CASSLGLATYNEQFF. CDR3 sequence (DNA): TGTGCCAGCAGCCTGGGACTAGCGACCTACAATGAGCAGTTCTTC.

The chain links TRBV4-2 to TRBJ1-2; D may be TRBD1 (6 bases). The CDR3 runs to 14 residues. Germline values: CDR1 LGHNA, CDR2 YNFKEQ. Trimming pared 0 bases from V and 7 bases from J, leaving 12 bases between. CDR3 bases: TGTGCCAGCAGCCAAGATCGTACAGGGCTTGGCTACACCTTC. Translating it yields CASSQDRTGLGYTF.

V is TRBV29-1 and J is TRBJ2-2, with D possibly matching TRBD2 (6 bases). The CDR3 covers 13 residues. Germline V lookup: CDR1 SQVTM, CDR2 ANQGSEA. The ends were cut back, 6 bases at V and 5 bases at J, with 13 bases in the middle. The CDR3 nucleotides read TGCAGCGTGGGACTGCCAGGGACCGGGGAGCTGTTTTTT. This translates into CSVGLPGTGELFF.

As DNA, the CDR3 is TGTGCCAGCAGTGACAGCTCCTACGAGCAGTACTTC. Its translation is CASSDSSYEQYF. V usage is TRBV25-1 and J usage is TRBJ2-7; no clear D gene. The CDR3 has 12 residues. Germline-derived CDR1 and CDR2 are MGHDK and SYGVNS. Trimming shortened V by 3 bases and J by 0 bases, and 3 bases separated the two germline ends.

V gene TRBV12-3 or TRBV12-4 combines with J gene TRBJ1-2; the D gene is possibly TRBD1 (6 bases). This CDR3 contains 15 residues. V lost 6 bases and J lost 2, with 16 bases in between. This CDR3 is CASRPKGTLNYGYTF. For the CDR3, the DNA is TGTGCCAGCAGGCCTAAGGGGACACTAAACTATGGCTACACCTTC.

This rearrangement joins TRBV27 to TRBJ2-7; 10 nucleotides match TRBD1. CDR3 length equals 16 residues. Germline V gene lookup returns CDR1 MNHEY and CDR2 SMNVEV (reference sequence). Unmatched junction bases numbered 11, after V lost 3 bases and J lost 6 bases. The CDR3 protein is CASSLLKTGGATEQYF. CDR3 nucleotide sequence: TGTGCCAGCAGTTTGCTAAAGACAGGGGGCGCGACCGAGCAGTACTTC.

V and J are TRBV20-1 and TRBJ1-1, with no clear D. Germline CDR1 reads DFQATT; CDR2 reads SNEGSKA (reference sequence). Deletions cut 3 bases from V and 2 bases from J, with 7 bases between. The CDR3 has 12 residues. Here the CDR3 reads CSASESNTEAFF. The CDR3, as DNA: TGCAGTGCTAGTGAGTCTAACACTGAAGCTTTCTTT.

The genes are TRBV12-3 or TRBV12-4 and TRBJ2-4; the match to TRBD1 covers 10 bases. The junction had 6 bases not matched to a gene; V was cut back by 5 bases and J by 5 bases. This CDR3 is built from 15 residues. In nucleotides, the CDR3 is TGTGCCAGCAGTGCCACGACAGGGGGCCAAAACATTCAGTACTTC. Amino acids: CASSATTGGQNIQYF.

CDR3 sequence: CSATPTSNYGYTF. Written as DNA, the CDR3 is TGCAGTGCTACCCCGACGTCAAACTATGGCTACACCTTC. The rearrangement uses TRBV20-1 and TRBJ1-2; D is ambiguous. The germline CDR1 and CDR2 sequences are DFQATT and SNEGSKA (reference sequence). This CDR3 has 13 amino acids. V lost 4 bases, J lost 2 bases, and 11 bases lay in between.

The chain uses TRBV5-4 and TRBJ2-3; 8 bases agree with TRBD2. This CDR3 is built from 14 residues. V lost 7 bases and J lost 5; bases outside the gene matches: 9. Germline V lookup: CDR1 SGHNT, CDR2 YYREEE (reference sequence). In DNA form, the CDR3 reads TGTGCCAGCGGAATAGCGGGAACTCTAGATACGCAGTATTTT. Protein: CASGIAGTLDTQYF.

The chain links TRBV6-6 to TRBJ2-4; 8 nucleotides agree with TRBD1. Trimming at V came to 4 bases and at J to 0 bases, leaving 5 bases not matched to a gene. The CDR3 covers 16 residues. Germline CDR1 MNHNY, CDR2 SVGAGI (reference sequence). CDR3 nucleotide sequence: TGTGCCAGCAGTTCAAGGACAGGGATAGCCAAAAACATTCAGTACTTC. It yields the protein CASSSRTGIAKNIQYF.